These 6 T cell receptor beta chains share one sample of origin, sequenced in a study of early T cells in non-severe SARS-CoV-2 infection. MiXCR, run by TCRdb on the 5' RACE reads, gives a single entry per CDR3 protein. The sample contains 68,000 or so distinct CDR3 sequences, over 10% of which appear only once. The sample taken for sequencing was whole blood. These TCRs come from an adult who was a healthcare worker with PCR-confirmed SARS-CoV-2 infection or an uninfected control (not recorded which).

In this sample, this clonotype turned up many times. The rearrangement uses TRBV11-2 and TRBJ2-3, with 7 bases lining up with TRBD2. Germline V gene data show CDR1 as SGHAT and CDR2 as FQNNGV. The CDR3 runs 14 residues. V lost 4 bases, J lost 14 bases, and 15 bases stayed unmatched. CDR3 DNA sequence: TGTGCCAGCAGCTCCGTGGGGACTAACCGACCCAGGTATTTT. Amino acid sequence: CASSSVGTNRPRYF.

This clonotype was seen more than once but under ten times. The chain uses TRBV5-1 and TRBJ1-2; 7 bases fit TRBD1. Germline V gene data show CDR1 as SGHRS and CDR2 as YFSETQ. The CDR3 has 14 amino acids. Trimming removed 4 bases from V and 3 bases from J; junction bases left unmatched: 6. The CDR3, as DNA: TGCGCCAGCAGCCGAGACAGGGTGGACTATGGCTACACCTTC. Its translation: CASSRDRVDYGYTF.

This clonotype appeared many times. J is TRBJ1-6 and V is TRBV11-3; TRBD1 might be the D (5 bases). Deletions cut 6 bases from V and 12 bases from J, with 15 bases between. CDR3 length: 13 residues. Germline CDR1 is SGHNT and CDR2 is YENEEA. CDR3 in amino acids: CASSRVFGGPLHF. The DNA for the CDR3 is TGTGCCAGCAGTCGGGTCTTCGGGGGACCCCTCCACTTT.

The chain is built from TRBV21-1 and TRBJ1-4; TRBD1 is the table's D call, not checked against the DNA. TRBV21-1 is a recognized pseudogene. The CDR3 spans 18 residues. The CDR3 region has the DNA TGTGCCAGCAGCCTTGACAGAACTGAGTGCTCAACTAATGAAAAACTGTTTTTT. Translated: CASSLDRTECSTNEKLFF.

Ten or more counts support this clonotype. The J gene is TRBJ1-5, the V gene TRBV2; 8 bases line up with TRBD1. V was pared by 2 bases and J by 5 bases, with 8 bases of the junction left unmatched. Germline assignment: CDR1 SNHLY and CDR2 FYNNEI. CDR3 length: 16 amino acids. The CDR3 sequence: CASSERSGGRDQPQHF. CDR3 coding DNA: TGTGCCAGCAGTGAAAGGTCAGGGGGCCGGGATCAGCCCCAGCATTTT.

In its sample, this clonotype was seen many times. The chain combines TRBV10-3 with TRBJ1-5; no firm D call. The germline V gene encodes CDR1 ENHRY and CDR2 SYGVKD. The V gene lost 4 bases and the J gene lost 5 bases, with 6 bases spanning the gap. The CDR3 has 12 residues. The CDR3 DNA follows: TGTGCCATCAGTGGTGACGATCAGCCCCAGCATTTT. It translates to CAISGDDQPQHF.